These T cell receptor beta chains were read from a single sample in a study of Ad26.COV2.S vaccination and SARS-CoV-2 variants. Method: immunoSEQ multiplex PCR; TCRdb's copy keeps in-frame clones and lacks some. The sample holds just under 250,000 clones, 70% to 90% seen once. The source was peripheral blood, collected in a trial of Ad26.COV2.S vaccine versus placebo. Every receptor here comes from a person between 18 and 59 years old who received the Ad26.COV2.S COVID-19 vaccine or a placebo. Both conserved end residues are part of each CDR3. D genes are given only for firm matches. Some rows mark clone size as missing; the rest say once, few, many or name a class of expanded clone.

J gene: TRBJ2-5
D gene: NA
V gene: TRBV7-6
clone size: NA
CDR3 protein: CASSLSHWETQYF
CDR3 DNA: TGTGCCAGCAGCTTGAGCCATTGGGAGACCCAGTACTTC

J gene: TRBJ2-5
D gene: NA
V gene: TRBV4-2
clone size: once
CDR3 protein: CASSQESRETQYF
CDR3 DNA: TGTGCCAGCAGCCAAGAAAGCCGGGAGACCCAGTACTTC

J gene: TRBJ2-7
D gene: NA
V gene: TRBV4-3
clone size: NA
CDR3 protein: CASSQDRGGYEQYF
CDR3 DNA: TGCGCCAGCAGCCAAGATCGGGGCGGCTACGAGCAGTACTTC

J gene: TRBJ2-1
D gene: TRBD2
V gene: TRBV6-6
clone size: NA
CDR3 protein: CASSYAGGVEQFF
CDR3 DNA: TGTGCCAGCAGTTACGCGGGGGGGGTTGAGCAGTTCTTC

J gene: TRBJ2-3
D gene: NA
V gene: TRBV25-1
clone size: once
CDR3 protein: CASSDRQGLGRRDTQYF
CDR3 DNA: TGTGCCAGCAGTGACCGGCAGGGCTTGGGCCGTAGAGATACGCAGTATTTT

J gene: TRBJ2-1
D gene: NA
V gene: TRBV13
clone size: NA
CDR3 protein: CASSSGQGGGNEQFF
CDR3 DNA: TGTGCCAGCAGCTCAGGGCAGGGAGGTGGCAATGAGCAGTTCTTC

J gene: TRBJ2-1
D gene: TRBD1
V gene: TRBV11-2
clone size: NA
CDR3 protein: CASSSGQVTQFF
CDR3 DNA: TGTGCCAGCAGCTCGGGACAGGTTACGCAGTTCTTC

J gene: TRBJ1-3
D gene: NA
V gene: TRBV14
clone size: NA
CDR3 protein: CASGPAVLPSGNTIYF
CDR3 DNA: TGTGCCAGCGGGCCGGCGGTACTACCCTCTGGAAACACCATATATTTT

J gene: TRBJ2-7
D gene: NA
V gene: TRBV12-3/TRBV12-4
clone size: NA
CDR3 protein: CASSLEEVQYF
CDR3 DNA: TGTGCCAGCAGTTTAGAGGAGGTGCAGTACTTC

J gene: TRBJ1-4
D gene: NA
V gene: TRBV24-1
clone size: NA
CDR3 protein: CTWIRVVRVNEKLFF
CDR3 DNA: TGTACCTGGATTAGGGTCGTGAGAGTTAATGAAAAACTGTTTTTT

J gene: TRBJ2-2
D gene: NA
V gene: TRBV21-1
clone size: NA
CDR3 protein: CASSITSGDVGELFF
CDR3 DNA: TGTGCCAGCAGCATCACTAGCGGGGACGTTGGGGAGCTGTTTTTT

J gene: TRBJ1-5
D gene: TRBD1
V gene: TRBV28
clone size: NA
CDR3 protein: CASSFWDSSNQPQHF
CDR3 DNA: TGTGCCAGCAGTTTTTGGGACAGTAGCAATCAGCCCCAGCATTTT

J gene: TRBJ2-7
D gene: NA
V gene: TRBV4-2
clone size: NA
CDR3 protein: CASRRDGSSYEQYF
CDR3 DNA: TGTGCCAGCAGGCGGGACGGGAGCTCCTACGAGCAGTACTTC

J gene: TRBJ2-7
D gene: TRBD2
V gene: TRBV9
clone size: NA
CDR3 protein: CASSVEPGGYEQYF
CDR3 DNA: TGTGCCAGCAGCGTAGAACCGGGGGGCTACGAGCAGTACTTC

J gene: TRBJ1-2
D gene: TRBD1
V gene: TRBV7-3
clone size: NA
CDR3 protein: CASSRGQGLDYTF
CDR3 DNA: TGTGCCAGCAGCCGGGGACAGGGCCTGGACTACACCTTC

J gene: TRBJ2-3
D gene: NA
V gene: TRBV5-4
clone size: once
CDR3 protein: CASRPSGSTDTQYF
CDR3 DNA: TGTGCCAGCAGACCAAGCGGGAGCACAGATACGCAGTATTTT

J gene: TRBJ2-1
D gene: TRBD1
V gene: TRBV6-5
clone size: NA
CDR3 protein: CASTGQGGYNEQFF
CDR3 DNA: TGTGCCAGCACCGGACAGGGGGGATACAATGAGCAGTTCTTC

J gene: TRBJ1-6
D gene: TRBD1
V gene: TRBV28
clone size: NA
CDR3 protein: CASSFDRGLSPLHF
CDR3 DNA: TGTGCCAGCAGTTTCGACAGGGGGCTTTCACCCCTCCACTTT

J gene: TRBJ1-5
D gene: NA
V gene: TRBV2
clone size: NA
CDR3 protein: CASSQGLDTSNQPQHF
CDR3 DNA: TGTGCCAGCAGCCAAGGGTTGGACACAAGCAATCAGCCCCAGCATTTT

J gene: TRBJ1-2
D gene: NA
V gene: TRBV9
clone size: NA
CDR3 protein: CASSPSGDGANYGYTF
CDR3 DNA: TGTGCCAGCAGCCCGAGCGGGGACGGAGCTAACTATGGCTACACCTTC